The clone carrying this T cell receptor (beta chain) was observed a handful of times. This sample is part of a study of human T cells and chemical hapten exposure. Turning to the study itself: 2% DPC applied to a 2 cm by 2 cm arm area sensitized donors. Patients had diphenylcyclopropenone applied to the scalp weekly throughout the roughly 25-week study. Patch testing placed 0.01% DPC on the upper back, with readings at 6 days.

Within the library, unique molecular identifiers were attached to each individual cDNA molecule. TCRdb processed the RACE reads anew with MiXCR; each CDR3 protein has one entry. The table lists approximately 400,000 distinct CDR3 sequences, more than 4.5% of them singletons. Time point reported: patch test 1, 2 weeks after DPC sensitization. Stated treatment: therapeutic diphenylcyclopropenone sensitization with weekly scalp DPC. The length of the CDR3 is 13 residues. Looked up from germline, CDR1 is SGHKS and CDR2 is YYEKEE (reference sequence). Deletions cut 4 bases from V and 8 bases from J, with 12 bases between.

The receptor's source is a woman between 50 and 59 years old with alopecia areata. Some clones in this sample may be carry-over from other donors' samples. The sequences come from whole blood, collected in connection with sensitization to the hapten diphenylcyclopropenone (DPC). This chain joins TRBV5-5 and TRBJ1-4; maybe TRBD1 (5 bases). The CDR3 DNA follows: TGTGCCAGCAGCCCGGACATGGGAGAAAAACTGTTTTTT. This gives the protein CASSPDMGEKLFF.